The source of this T cell receptor (beta chain) is a study of blood T cell repertoires in COVID-19. About the research overall: Samples of COVID-19 (acute and convalescent) were obtained from the United States, Italy and Spain. Nucleic acid was either cDNA or gDNA, and it came from T cells, B-cell-depleted T cells, or PBMCs.

During active infection, Seattle patients enrolled and were then monitored through disease. Authors' methods: Estimation of nucleated cell counts relied on the amplification of reference gene primers. The data were produced by immunoSEQ multiplex PCR, yet TCRdb's version contains in-frame clones alone and is incomplete. The V and J calls and the clone size are those of that table, but D and trimming were determined from the DNA. Among fewer than 450,000 clones listed, more than 75% were seen once. This CDR3 is built from 14 residues. The germline V gene encodes CDR1 SQVTM and CDR2 ANQGSEA. Trimming shortened V by 6 bases and J by 2 bases, and 13 bases separated the two germline ends.

J is TRBJ2-2 and V is TRBV29-1; TRBD2 is a possible D gene (5 bases). This sequence was found in a woman in her forties or fifties with COVID-19, enrolled during active disease. Source material: peripheral blood. CDR3 coding DNA: TGCAGCGTATCAGCGGAGAGCAACACCGGGGAGCTGTTTTTT. It encodes CSVSAESNTGELFF.